These 30 T cell receptor beta chains were all obtained from the same sample, sequenced in a study of human T cells and chemical hapten exposure. TCRdb used MiXCR to reprocess the RACE reads, holding one entry per CDR3 protein. The table lists roughly 43,000 distinct CDR3 sequences, 8.5% to 10% of them singletons. Time point meaning: patch test 2, 6 weeks after DPC sensitization. Treatment in this sample: therapeutic diphenylcyclopropenone sensitization with weekly scalp DPC. The study extracted total RNA from unfractionated whole blood. Sample: whole blood, taken in connection with sensitization to the hapten diphenylcyclopropenone (DPC). The source of these receptors is a woman aged 25-40 years with alopecia areata. Some clones in this sample may be carry-over from other donors' samples.

This clonotype was seen repeatedly, ten times or more. This sequence joins TRBV5-1 and TRBJ1-6; D not resolved. V shed 4 bases and J shed 3 bases, with 8 bases lying between them. The CDR3 is 14 amino acids. Germline V lookup: CDR1 SGHRS, CDR2 YFSETQ. CDR3 bases: TGCGCCAGCAGCCCGGGGAACTATAATTCACCCCTCCACTTT. Its translation is CASSPGNYNSPLHF.

The chain recombines TRBV4-3 with TRBJ2-3, with TRBD1 matching over 8 bases. CDR3 length equals 16 residues. V lost 2 bases and J lost 2; bases outside the gene matches: 6. Germline values: CDR1 LGHNA, CDR2 YSLEER. The CDR3 bases are TGCGCCAGCAGCCAAAGGGGGGACAGGAACACAGATACGCAGTATTTT. This gives the protein CASSQRGDRNTDTQYF.

This clonotype was counted ten times or more. The rearrangement links TRBV27 to TRBJ2-3, with D perhaps matching TRBD1 or TRBD2 (5 bases each). This CDR3 is built from 13 residues. The V gene's germline CDR1 is MNHEY and CDR2 SMNVEV (reference sequence). V was shortened by 7 bases and J by 11 bases, with 19 bases between the two germline ends. The CDR3 loop is CASTPPSGRKQYF. The CDR3 DNA follows: TGTGCCAGCACCCCCCCGTCGGGGCGGAAGCAGTATTTT.

This clonotype was seen ten or more times. V usage is TRBV12-3 or TRBV12-4 and J usage is TRBJ2-5, with 12 positions matching TRBD2. The CDR3 length is 15 residues. The V segment lost 5 bases and the J segment 4 bases; nucleotides outside the gene matches: 5. The CDR3 DNA follows: TGTGCCAGCAGTCCTAGCGGGGGGGCCGGAGAGACCCAGTACTTC. Encoded protein: CASSPSGGAGETQYF.

This clonotype was seen a few times. This sequence joins TRBV10-3 and TRBJ2-1, with 11 bases fitting TRBD2. J was trimmed by 7 bases and V by 2 bases; bases with no gene match: 4. The CDR3 totals 15 residues. Germline lookup yields CDR1 ENHRY and CDR2 SYGVKD. Here the CDR3 DNA reads TGTGCCATCAGTGAGAGGACTAGCGGGCTGAATGAGCAGTTCTTC. It encodes CAISERTSGLNEQFF.

The gene calls are TRBV12-3 or TRBV12-4 and TRBJ2-3, with a tentative D call TRBD2 (8 bases). Trimming took 4 bases from V and 0 from J, leaving 14 bases between them. The CDR3 totals 16 residues. CDR3 sequence (DNA): TGTGCCAGCAGTTATAGCGGGACAGCTAGCACAGATACGCAGTATTTT. Its translation: CASSYSGTASTDTQYF.

The chain couples TRBV7-2 to TRBJ2-7; 11 positions match TRBD2. From germline, CDR1 is SGHTA and CDR2 FQGNSA. V trimming: 4 bases; J trimming: 3 bases; junction bases outside the gene matches: 5. CDR3 size: 15 residues. CDR3 in DNA: TGTGCCAGCAGCTACCCGGGACTAGCGGTCTACGAGCAGTACTTC. Translating it yields CASSYPGLAVYEQYF.

This rearrangement joins TRBV11-2 to TRBJ2-5; D uncertain. This CDR3 is 14 amino acids long. V lost 5 bases, J lost 2 bases, and 12 bases lay in between. Germline loops: CDR1 SGHAT, CDR2 FQNNGV. In nucleotides, the CDR3 is TGTGCCAGCAGCCCCGGTCCACAGCAAGAGACCCAGTACTTC. Amino acids: CASSPGPQQETQYF.

The V and J genes are TRBV29-1 and TRBJ2-1; 8 bases agree with TRBD1. The CDR3 loop spans 13 amino acids. Germline loops: CDR1 SQVTM, CDR2 ANQGSEA. Trimming removed 7 bases from V and 4 bases from J; junction bases left unmatched: 6. As DNA, the CDR3 is TGCAGCGCATCCGGGACAGGATACAATGAGCAGTTCTTC. Translating gives CSASGTGYNEQFF.

In this sample, this clonotype turned up a few times. The rearrangement links TRBV20-1 to TRBJ2-5, with D possibly being TRBD1 or TRBD2 (5 bases each). Germline assignment: CDR1 DFQATT and CDR2 SNEGSKA (reference sequence). This CDR3 comprises 13 residues. The V end was cut by 3 bases, the J end by 5 bases, with 13 bases between. The CDR3 region is CSASFGARETQYF. The CDR3, as DNA: TGCAGTGCTAGTTTCGGGGCCCGTGAGACCCAGTACTTC.

This CDR3 reads CASGTGYEQYF. The DNA for the CDR3 is TGCGCCAGCGGGACAGGGTACGAGCAGTACTTC. The chain has TRBV4-3 and TRBJ2-7, with 9 bases lining up with TRBD1. This CDR3 contains 11 residues. V shed 8 bases and J 4 bases; nucleotides not matched to a gene: 0. CDR1 is LGHNA, CDR2 YSLEER, per germline.

This clonotype has more than one count but fewer than ten. The chain has TRBV3-1 and TRBJ2-7, with TRBD2 identical over 8 bases. In germline, CDR1 is LGHDT, CDR2 YNNKEL (reference sequence). This CDR3 has 14 residues. V shed 0 bases, J shed 10 bases, and the junction held 8 bases outside the gene matches. The CDR3 region is CASSQEGGGTPQYF. DNA for the CDR3: TGTGCCAGCAGCCAAGAAGGCGGGGGGACACCACAGTACTTC.

Written as DNA, the CDR3 is TGTGCCAGCAGCACCAGGGGGCTCGATGAGCAGTTCTTC. Residues: CASSTRGLDEQFF. The chain combines TRBV7-9 with TRBJ2-1; 8 bases fit TRBD1. This CDR3 contains 13 residues. CDR1 and CDR2 from the germline V gene are SEHNR and FQNEAQ (reference sequence). V lost 5 bases and J lost 8; bases outside the gene matches: 5.

In this sample, this clonotype turned up many times. The rearrangement joins TRBV20-1 to TRBJ1-4; a possible D gene is TRBD1 (5 bases). V lost 3 bases and J lost 3, with 11 bases in between. Germline values: CDR1 DFQATT, CDR2 SNEGSKA (reference sequence). This CDR3 comprises 14 residues. CDR3: CSARAGGANEKLFF. The CDR3 region has the DNA TGCAGTGCTAGGGCGGGAGGGGCTAATGAAAAACTGTTTTTT.

The chain is built from TRBV12-3 or TRBV12-4 and TRBJ2-3, with 8 bases fitting TRBD2. There are 18 residues in the CDR3. J gave up 6 bases and V 1 base, and 15 bases lay outside the gene matches. This CDR3 is CASSLGLPGLDIGDTQYF. The CDR3 region has the DNA TGTGCCAGCAGTTTAGGCCTCCCGGGACTAGATATTGGGGATACGCAGTATTTT.

This clonotype appeared a few times. The chain couples TRBV7-8 to TRBJ2-7; a possible D gene is TRBD2 (6 bases). Germline-derived CDR1 and CDR2 are SGHVS and FQNEAQ. V dropped 7 bases and J dropped 3 bases, with 19 bases sitting between them. The length of the CDR3 is 15 residues. In nucleotides, the CDR3 is TGTGCCAGCAACCCAGACTTGCGGGATGACTACGAGCAGTACTTC. Translation gives CASNPDLRDDYEQYF.

This clonotype was detected only once. The chain has TRBV7-9 and TRBJ1-5; 7 bases agree with TRBD1. This CDR3 spans 13 amino acids. CDR1 is SEHNR and CDR2 is FQNEAQ in the germline V gene (reference sequence). With V trimmed by 5 bases and J by 7 bases, 5 bases remained unmatched. CDR3 loop: CASSIGQVQPQHF. DNA for the CDR3: TGTGCCAGCAGCATAGGACAGGTACAGCCCCAGCATTTT.

This clonotype showed up just a few times. The chain uses TRBV7-2 and TRBJ2-7, with unresolved D. This CDR3 is 15 amino acids long. Germline V gives CDR1 SGHTA, CDR2 FQGNSA. Trimming took off 5 bases at V and 6 bases at J, with 20 bases between the two ends. The CDR3 DNA sequence: TGTGCCAGCAGCCTAACCCCGGGCCCTCAGCGCGAGCAGTACTTC. As protein: CASSLTPGPQREQYF.

The chain recombines TRBV5-6 with TRBJ1-4, with D hard to call. The CDR3 runs to 12 residues. Germline lookup yields CDR1 SGHDT and CDR2 YYEEEE. V was cut by 4 bases and J by 6 bases, with 7 bases left in between. CDR3 loop: CASSIPDEKLFF. The DNA for the CDR3 is TGTGCCAGCAGCATACCGGATGAAAAACTGTTTTTT.

This clonotype occurred many times. The chain has TRBV20-1 and TRBJ2-7, with 9 bases lining up with TRBD1. The CDR3 is made up of 18 amino acids. The V and J ends lost 1 base and 6 bases, in that order; junction bases with no gene match: 19. CDR1 is DFQATT, CDR2 SNEGSKA, per germline (reference sequence). The CDR3 reads CSARGPGTGSEWVLEQYF. For the CDR3, the DNA is TGCAGTGCTAGAGGGCCCGGGACAGGGTCAGAGTGGGTTCTCGAGCAGTACTTC.

This clonotype was observed a handful of times. The rearrangement links TRBV30 to TRBJ2-3; no firm D call. Germline loops: CDR1 GTSNPN, CDR2 SVGIG (reference sequence). The CDR3 covers 11 residues. The ends were cut back, 0 bases at V and 4 bases at J, with 2 bases in the middle. Here the CDR3 reads CAWSVSDTQYF. In DNA form, the CDR3 reads TGTGCCTGGAGTGTTTCAGATACGCAGTATTTT.

This chain joins TRBV28 and TRBJ1-2; D is undetermined. The V and J ends lost 8 bases and 3 bases respectively, with 13 bases between them. The CDR3 consists of 13 residues. Per the germline V gene, CDR1 is MDHEN and CDR2 is SYDVKM. In nucleotides, the CDR3 is TGTGCCAGCCAGGTCCCGCCGGACTATGGCTACACCTTC. Translation gives CASQVPPDYGYTF.

The V call is TRBV3-1, the J call TRBJ2-1; D might be TRBD2 (5 bases). Trimming cost V 1 base and J 0 bases, with 7 bases left between them. The CDR3 contains 15 residues. Looked up from germline, CDR1 is LGHDT and CDR2 is YNNKEL (reference sequence). The CDR3 bases are TGTGCCAGCAGCCAAGGAGGGAACTCCTACAATGAGCAGTTCTTC. It translates to CASSQGGNSYNEQFF.

The gene calls are TRBV11-2 and TRBJ2-7; 15 bases are a match to TRBD2. CDR1 and CDR2 from the germline V gene are SGHAT and FQNNGV. The junction had 10 bases not matched to a gene; V was cut back by 5 bases and J by 5 bases. The CDR3 contains 17 residues. The DNA of the CDR3 is TGTGCCAGCAGCCCCGCACGGACTAGCGGGGGGGCGCACGAGCAGTACTTC. This translates into CASSPARTSGGAHEQYF.

This clonotype was recorded a few times. The chain recombines TRBV5-5 with TRBJ1-2; D remains ambiguous. The length of the CDR3 is 14 residues. Between the trimmed V and J ends, which lost 2 bases and 0 bases, there was a span of 8 bases. CDR1 is SGHKS and CDR2 is YYEKEE in the germline V gene (reference sequence). CDR3 in amino acids: CASSFGAANYGYTF. For the CDR3, the DNA is TGTGCCAGCAGCTTTGGCGCTGCTAACTATGGCTACACCTTC.

CDR3 loop: CASSPEARRDGYTF. CDR3 coding DNA: TGTGCCAGCAGCCCCGAAGCGCGGAGGGATGGCTACACCTTC. This chain connects TRBV7-9 to TRBJ1-2, with no clear D. The germline V gene encodes CDR1 SEHNR and CDR2 FQNEAQ (reference sequence). This CDR3 comprises 14 residues. V was pared by 5 bases and J by 6 bases, with 16 bases between.

The table lists this clonotype with many counts. The chain recombines TRBV28 with TRBJ2-1, with a weak D call TRBD1 (6 bases). Germline V gives CDR1 MDHEN, CDR2 SYDVKM. V was shortened by 5 bases and J by 2 bases, with 13 bases between the two germline ends. There are 15 residues in the CDR3. The DNA for the CDR3 is TGTGCCAGCAGTGACGGGGCAGGGGCCTACAATGAGCAGTTCTTC. This sequence encodes CASSDGAGAYNEQFF.

Ten or more counts support this clonotype. V gene TRBV5-8 combines with J gene TRBJ2-5; TRBD2 aligns across 10 bases. V dropped 3 bases and J dropped 2; count of bases not matched to a gene: 4. The CDR3 totals 15 residues. Germline V lookup: CDR1 SGHTS, CDR2 YDEGEE. The DNA of the CDR3 is TGTGCCAGCAGCTCGCCACTAGCGGGGCAAGAGACCCAGTACTTC. This encodes CASSSPLAGQETQYF.

In this sample, this clonotype turned up a few times. This sequence joins TRBV7-9 and TRBJ2-1, with TRBD2 matching over 12 bases. Germline CDR1 is SEHNR and CDR2 is FQNEAQ (reference sequence). Trimming removed 3 bases from V and 7 bases from J; junction bases left unmatched: 1. The CDR3 has 14 amino acids. CDR3 sequence (DNA): TGTGCCAGCAGCTTTACTAGCGGGGGGAATGAGCAGTTCTTC. Its translation: CASSFTSGGNEQFF.

This clonotype was counted ten times or more. The V call is TRBV7-6, the J call TRBJ2-7, with D unresolved. V gave up 3 bases and J gave up 1 base, with 7 bases separating them. This CDR3 spans 13 amino acids. Germline values: CDR1 SGHVS, CDR2 FNYEAQ. CDR3 sequence (DNA): TGTGCCAGCAGCTTCGCCAATTCCTACGAGCAGTACTTC. It specifies CASSFANSYEQYF.